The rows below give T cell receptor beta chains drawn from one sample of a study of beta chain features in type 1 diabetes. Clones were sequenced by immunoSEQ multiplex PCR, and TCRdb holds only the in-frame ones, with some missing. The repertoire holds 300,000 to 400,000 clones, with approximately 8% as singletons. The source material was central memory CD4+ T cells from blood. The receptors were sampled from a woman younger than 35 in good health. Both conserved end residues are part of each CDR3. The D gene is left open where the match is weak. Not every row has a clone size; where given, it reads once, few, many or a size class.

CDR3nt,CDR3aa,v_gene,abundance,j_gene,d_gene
TGTGCCAGCAGCTCCGGACAGGGGGAAAGAGATGGCTACACCTTC,CASSSGQGERDGYTF,TRBV7-3,NA,TRBJ1-2,TRBD1
TGTGCCAGCAGCCAAGGACAGAACTATGGCTACACCTTC,CASSQGQNYGYTF,TRBV14,few,TRBJ1-2,NA
TGTGCCAGCAGTTTTGTGCAGGGTGAAGCTTTCTTT,CASSFVQGEAFF,TRBV28,NA,TRBJ1-1,NA
TGTGCCAGCAGCTTGGTTGACAGAACCACCGGGGAGCTGTTTTTT,CASSLVDRTTGELFF,TRBV7-2,NA,TRBJ2-2,NA
TGTGCCAGCAGCTGGGACAGGAACACTGAAGCTTTCTTT,CASSWDRNTEAFF,TRBV11-2,NA,TRBJ1-1,TRBD1
TGTGCCAGCAGTGAGCTGCAAGAGACCCAGTACTTC,CASSELQETQYF,TRBV2,NA,TRBJ2-5,NA
TGTGCCAGCAAAGGGCACAGACAAGAGACCCAGTACTTC,CASKGHRQETQYF,TRBV2,NA,TRBJ2-5,NA
TGTGCCAGCAGCCAAGATGCGAATGAGCAGTTCTTC,CASSQDANEQFF,TRBV4-2,few,TRBJ2-1,NA
TGTGCCAGCAGAGGGACTAGCGGCACAGATACGCAGTATTTT,CASRGTSGTDTQYF,TRBV6-5,NA,TRBJ2-3,TRBD2
TGTGCCAGCAAATTCTACAGGGGTCGACAGGACGAGCAGTACTTC,CASKFYRGRQDEQYF,TRBV28,few,TRBJ2-7,TRBD1
TGTGCCAGCAGCTTTCGTAGAGCTCCCAATGAGCAGTTCTTC,CASSFRRAPNEQFF,TRBV7-9,many,TRBJ2-1,NA
TGTGCCAGCAGTTACTTCCCGGGACTAGCGGGAGCTGAGCAGTTCTTC,CASSYFPGLAGAEQFF,TRBV6-5,few,TRBJ2-1,TRBD2
TGTGCCAGCAGCATTAGTAGCGGTGGGGCCTCCTACGAGCAGTACTTC,CASSISSGGASYEQYF,TRBV7-9,many,TRBJ2-7,NA
TGTGCCAGCAGTTTCGACAGAAACACTGAAGCTTTCTTT,CASSFDRNTEAFF,TRBV6-6,few,TRBJ1-1,NA
TGCAGCGTTGGTCTAGCGGGAGGGCCGGGCACCGGGGAGCTGTTTTTT,CSVGLAGGPGTGELFF,TRBV29-1,few,TRBJ2-2,TRBD2
TGTGCCAGCAGCTCCGCGGACCAAGAGACCCAGTACTTC,CASSSADQETQYF,TRBV5-6,NA,TRBJ2-5,NA
TGTGCCAGCAGTTGGGACAGTGATCAGCCCCAGCATTTT,CASSWDSDQPQHF,TRBV6-5,NA,TRBJ1-5,TRBD1
TGCAGCGTTGGGGGGATGATGAACACTGAAGCTTTCTTT,CSVGGMMNTEAFF,TRBV29-1,many,TRBJ1-1,NA
TGCGCCAGCAGCTCCGGGACAGGGCGGGTTTCTAACTATGGCTACACCTTC,CASSSGTGRVSNYGYTF,TRBV5-1,NA,TRBJ1-2,TRBD1
TGTGCCAGCAGCGTAACAGGTACAACCTCTGGGGCCAACGTCCTGACTTTC,CASSVTGTTSGANVLTF,TRBV9,NA,TRBJ2-6,NA
TGTGCCAGCAGCAAAATCATCCAGGGGATGGACTATGGCTACACCTTC,CASSKIIQGMDYGYTF,TRBV21-1,few,TRBJ1-2,NA
TGTGCCAGTAGTATTGACCTGGGCTCCACAGATACGCAGTATTTT,CASSIDLGSTDTQYF,TRBV19,few,TRBJ2-3,NA
TGCAGCGTTGAAGTTAATGAAAAACTGTTTTTT,CSVEVNEKLFF,TRBV29-1,few,TRBJ1-4,NA
TGTGCCAGCAGCTTAATGCAGGGTCTTGAGACCCAGTACTTC,CASSLMQGLETQYF,TRBV7-9,NA,TRBJ2-5,NA
TGTGCCAGCAGTGGATTAGAAGGCTTCAGGGAGCAGTTCTTC,CASSGLEGFREQFF,TRBV6-1,few,TRBJ2-1,NA
TGTGCCAGCAGCTTAAATAGTAGACAAGAGACCCAGTACTTC,CASSLNSRQETQYF,TRBV7-2,NA,TRBJ2-5,NA
TGTGCCAGCAGCCTATCACAGGGGGGGGAGACCCAGTACTTC,CASSLSQGGETQYF,TRBV7-2,once,TRBJ2-5,NA
TGTGCCAGCAGCCCAGAGGCGCGGGAATCTTACAATGAGCAGTTCTTC,CASSPEARESYNEQFF,TRBV7-6,few,TRBJ2-1,NA
TGTGCCAGCAGCCAAGGAAAGGGGGGCAATCAGCCCCAGCATTTT,CASSQGKGGNQPQHF,TRBV9,few,TRBJ1-5,NA
TGTGCCAGTAGTATGGGTCCGGGGAGGGAGACCCAGTACTTC,CASSMGPGRETQYF,TRBV19,NA,TRBJ2-5,NA
TGTGCCAGCAGCTTAGGGGACAGGGGTCAGCCCCAGCATTTT,CASSLGDRGQPQHF,TRBV7-9,NA,TRBJ1-5,TRBD1
TGTGCCAGCAGCTCCCCAGAGGCCAACGAGCAGTACTTC,CASSSPEANEQYF,TRBV5-6,few,TRBJ2-7,NA
TGTGCCAGCAGCACAGGCCAGGGCACTGAAGCTTTCTTT,CASSTGQGTEAFF,TRBV9,few,TRBJ1-1,NA
TGTGCCAGCAGCTTAGCCAGGCTCTACGAGCAGTACTTC,CASSLARLYEQYF,TRBV7-2,NA,TRBJ2-7,NA
TGTGCCAGCAGCTTAATGGGGACAGGGGTTCCCACAGATACGCAGTATTTT,CASSLMGTGVPTDTQYF,TRBV7-9,NA,TRBJ2-3,TRBD1
TGTGCCAGCAGTGCCCATCGGGGCTACACCTTC,CASSAHRGYTF,TRBV25-1,NA,TRBJ1-2,NA
TGTGCCAGCAGCTTGGGAGGTAGCGGGAGTTTCCGGGAGCTGTTTTTT,CASSLGGSGSFRELFF,TRBV5-4,NA,TRBJ2-2,TRBD2
TGTGCCAGCAGTGAAGGGACAGGGAGAGAGACCCAGTACTTC,CASSEGTGRETQYF,TRBV6-1,few,TRBJ2-5,TRBD1
TGTGCCAGTAGCAAGACAGGGCGGACCTACGAGCAGTACTTC,CASSKTGRTYEQYF,TRBV19,NA,TRBJ2-7,TRBD1
TGTGCCAGCAGCTTCGGGACAGGGAGAACCGGGGAGCTGTTTTTT,CASSFGTGRTGELFF,TRBV11-3,many,TRBJ2-2,TRBD1
TGTGCCAGCAGCTCATCAGATGGACGGGAGCAGTACTTC,CASSSSDGREQYF,TRBV7-6,many,TRBJ2-7,NA
TGTGCCAGCAGTTTTGCAGGGGCCCGAAACATTCAGTACTTC,CASSFAGARNIQYF,TRBV28,many,TRBJ2-4,NA
TGTGCCAGCAGCTTCATAGGATGGACAGGGGCAGATACGCAGTATTTT,CASSFIGWTGADTQYF,TRBV7-9,NA,TRBJ2-3,TRBD1
TGTGCCAGCAGCCGAAGACAGGGGGCCAACGGGGAGCTGTTTTTT,CASSRRQGANGELFF,TRBV7-2,few,TRBJ2-2,TRBD1
TGTGCCAGCAGTTTTTCCCGACTAGCGGATGATACGCAGTATTTT,CASSFSRLADDTQYF,TRBV28,few,TRBJ2-3,TRBD2